The 6 T cell receptor beta chains in this list originate from one sample, sequenced in a study of spatial heterogeneity in lung cancer. This sample's time point: sample taken at primary tumor resection. TCRdb re-derived calls from the 5' RACE reads in MiXCR, one entry per CDR3 protein. The sample consists of 35,000 to 45,000 distinct CDR3 sequences, about 7.7% of them appearing once. The sequenced sample was PBMCs, obtained at surgery. The receptors were sampled from a female donor with early-stage non-small cell lung cancer.

This clonotype is judged medium-sized. This rearrangement joins TRBV12-3 or TRBV12-4 to TRBJ1-2; D unclear. The CDR3 runs 10 residues. Between the trimmed V and J ends, which lost 3 bases and 6 bases, there was a span of 2 bases. The chain's CDR3 is CASSLNGYTF. Here the CDR3 DNA reads TGTGCCAGCAGTTTGAATGGCTACACCTTC.

This clonotype was recorded at least ten times. The V call is TRBV24-1, the J call TRBJ2-1; D uncertain. Trimming cost V 3 bases and J 8 bases, with 10 bases left between them. Germline values: CDR1 KGHDR, CDR2 SFDVKD. The CDR3 spans 13 residues. The CDR3 nucleotides read TGTGCCACCAGTGATAAGGCCCGCCATGAGCAGTTCTTC. It yields the protein CATSDKARHEQFF.

This clonotype has a count of ten or more. The rearrangement links TRBV12-3 or TRBV12-4 to TRBJ2-5, with D perhaps assigned TRBD1 or TRBD2 (5 bases each). Deletions cut 3 bases from V and 5 bases from J, with 16 bases between. This CDR3 region has 15 residues. CDR3 sequence: CASSFAGWGSETQYF. The CDR3, as DNA: TGTGCCAGCAGTTTCGCAGGGTGGGGGTCGGAGACCCAGTACTTC.

This clonotype came up many times. The V and J genes are TRBV7-2 and TRBJ2-7; D is unresolved. Germline lookup yields CDR1 SGHTA and CDR2 FQGNSA. Trimming pared 4 bases from V and 3 bases from J, leaving 10 bases between. This CDR3 has 13 residues. The CDR3 protein is CASSYDRHYEQYF. The CDR3 region has the DNA TGTGCCAGCAGCTATGATCGACACTACGAGCAGTACTTC. Drawing the rest from reference TRBV7-2 and TRBJ2-7, the complete variable domain is GAGVSQSPSNKVTEKGKDVELRCDPISGHTALYWYRQSLGQGLEFLIYFQGNSAPDKSGLPSDRFSAERTGGSVSTLTIQRTQQEDSAVYLCASSYDRHYEQYFGPGTRLTVT.

A word on this clonotype: An end of the junction does not agree with germline; a read error may underlie this. V usage is TRBV11-3 and J usage is TRBJ2-2; either TRBD1 or TRBD2 may fit D (5 bases each). The CDR3 loop spans 13 amino acids. CDR1 is SGHNT and CDR2 is YENEEA in the germline V gene. CDR3 region: CASSFSDTGEPFF. CDR3 bases: TGTGCCAGCAGCTTTTCGGACACCGGGGAGCCGTTTTTT.

As concerns this clonotype: A read error is possible here, since a much larger clone lies one base away. The chain is built from TRBV13 and TRBJ2-7; no clear D. Germline V lookup: CDR1 PRHDT, CDR2 FYEKMQ (reference sequence). The CDR3 spans 12 residues. CDR3 nucleotide sequence: TGTGCCGGCAGCTTCCCTTTGGTCGAGCAGTACTTC. Amino acid sequence: CAGSFPLVEQYF.